Listed below are T cell receptor beta chains from one sample, sequenced in a study of T cell repertoires in cytomegalovirus infection. In TCRdb, the reads were re-called with MiXCR into one record per CDR3 protein. The data show roughly 640,000 distinct CDR3 sequences, approximately 24% seen once. Source material: CD8+ T cells from PBMCs. The receptors stem from a human donor in good health (CMV status not recorded). Some clones in this sample may be carry-over from other donors' samples. Each CDR3 is given with its conserved first and last residue. The D gene is left open where the match is weak. Part of the rows lack a size; the others show once, few, many or a class for expanded clones.

TRBV6-2/TRBV6-3	TRBJ1-5	.	TRBD1	CASSGGTGGNQPQHF	TGTGCCAGCAGTGGAGGGACAGGGGGAAATCAGCCCCAGCATTTT
TRBV19	TRBJ2-3	.	TRBD2	CASSILSGISGTDTQYF	TGTGCCAGTAGTATTCTCAGCGGGATATCGGGCACAGATACGCAGTATTTT
TRBV12-3/TRBV12-4	TRBJ1-1	.	TRBD1	CASSATGRGTEAFF	TGTGCCAGCAGCGCGACAGGGCGAGGGACTGAAGCTTTCTTT
TRBV6-5	TRBJ2-3	.	TRBD2	CASSYSSRLAGRTDTQYF	TGTGCCAGCAGTTACTCGAGCCGGCTAGCGGGGCGCACAGATACGCAGTATTTT
TRBV14	TRBJ2-4	many	TRBD1	CASSQGPSTGISLAKNIQYF	TGTGCCAGCAGCCAAGGCCCTTCGACAGGGATTAGTCTTGCCAAAAACATTCAGTACTTC
TRBV18	TRBJ2-1	.	.	CASSPGARDQYEQFF	TGTGCCAGCTCACCCGGGGCCAGGGACCAATATGAGCAGTTCTTC
TRBV7-9	TRBJ2-7	many	.	CASSLALGGLSYEQYF	TGTGCCAGCAGCTTAGCGCTCGGGGGGCTGAGCTACGAGCAGTACTTC
TRBV7-8	TRBJ1-2	.	.	CASSQTSSPYGYTF	TGTGCCAGCAGCCAGACCTCCTCCCCTTATGGCTACACCTTC
TRBV6-2/TRBV6-3	TRBJ1-1	few	.	CASSRDTQNTEAFF	TGTGCCAGCAGTCGGGACACCCAGAACACTGAAGCTTTCTTT
TRBV27	TRBJ1-5	few	TRBD1	CASTGTGTGQPQHF	TGTGCCAGCACCGGGACAGGGACGGGTCAGCCCCAGCATTTT
TRBV2	TRBJ2-3	many	.	CASSPRSELTDTQYF	TGTGCCAGCAGTCCCCGATCGGAGCTTACAGATACGCAGTATTTT
TRBV6-2/TRBV6-3	TRBJ2-2	.	TRBD1	CASSNTGDHTGELFF	TGTGCCAGCAGTAACACAGGGGATCACACCGGGGAGCTGTTTTTT
TRBV20-1	TRBJ1-1	.	.	CSARDRAPEAFF	TGCAGTGCTAGAGATAGGGCGCCTGAAGCTTTCTTT
TRBV12-3/TRBV12-4	TRBJ2-2	few	.	CASSLFLPPGDGELFF	TGTGCCAGCAGTTTATTTCTACCCCCCGGGGACGGGGAGCTGTTTTTT
TRBV6-1	TRBJ2-1	.	.	CASIWRGSEQFF	TGTGCCAGCATCTGGCGGGGAAGTGAGCAGTTCTTC
TRBV19	TRBJ1-2	.	.	CASSAWGPTGYTF	TGTGCCAGTAGTGCGTGGGGGCCGACGGGCTACACCTTC
TRBV18	TRBJ2-5	.	TRBD1	CASSPLTGQGAETQYF	TGTGCCAGCTCACCACTTACTGGACAGGGAGCAGAGACCCAGTACTTC
TRBV6-1	TRBJ1-4	.	.	CASSGPYRTTNEKLFF	TGTGCCAGCAGTGGCCCCTACCGAACAACTAATGAAAAACTGTTTTTT
TRBV7-9	TRBJ2-3	few	TRBD1	CASSQPGQRRTDTQYF	TGTGCCAGCAGCCAGCCGGGACAGCGTCGCACAGATACGCAGTATTTT
TRBV20-1	TRBJ1-1	few	.	CSARDPWEQKAFF	TGCAGTGCTAGAGATCCCTGGGAACAGAAAGCTTTCTTT
TRBV2	TRBJ2-1	.	TRBD2	CASSQSSGAQFF	TGTGCCAGCAGTCAATCTAGCGGAGCGCAGTTCTTC
TRBV7-9	TRBJ1-4	many	TRBD1	CASSLMGQGEEKLFF	TGTGCCAGCAGCTTAATGGGACAGGGTGAAGAAAAACTGTTTTTT
TRBV15	TRBJ2-3	.	.	CATSTAVGGTDTQYF	TGTGCCACCAGCACCGCGGTGGGGGGCACAGATACGCAGTATTTT
TRBV6-5	TRBJ2-3	many	TRBD2	CASRTSGGALDTQYF	TGTGCCAGCAGGACCAGCGGGGGGGCCTTGGATACGCAGTATTTT